The text below deals with one T cell receptor beta chain. The antigen it binds to is not known. Base quality data are lacking; no much larger clone is found one base away. This entry is derived from a study of T cell changes during pregnancy in multiple sclerosis (dated by TCRdb to between 2017 and 2020). For context, the study as a whole: Changes in the T cell repertoire over the course of pregnancy were examined in this study in women with multiple sclerosis.

Library preparation used the immunoSEQ multiplex PCR assay. The table comes from immuneACCESS by way of TCRdb, which keeps in-frame sequences with V and J called. Part of the clones is missing from these tables; in studies checked, under half for an unresolved V gene and the rest for unknown reasons. The sample records 40,000 to 55,000 clones, around 90% of which are singletons. Approximately 0.25% of the sample belongs to the ten largest clones. Reading from cysteine to phenylalanine, the CDR3 counts 14 amino acids. Of the read, only the CDR3 DNA is kept; its 42 bases are in frame from base 1. Via the germline V gene (reference sequence), CDR1 is MNHEY and CDR2 SMNVEV. At the junction V is shortened by 6 bases and J by 5 bases; bases outside the gene matches: 5.

The sample was CD4+ T cells from peripheral blood mononuclear cells, taken in the second trimester of pregnancy. This chain is built from TRBV27 and TRBJ2-2, with 8 bases in between that match TRBD1. The receptor's source is a female donor with multiple sclerosis, enrolled in a pregnancy study. The DNA reads as follows: TGTGCCAGCAGGACAGGGGTTAGTACCGGGGAGCTGTTTTTT. Translated, this is CASRTGVSTGELFF.